The next 8 T cell receptor beta chains were all read from a single sample in a study of blood T cells in healthy people across ages (dated by TCRdb to 2013 to 2016). Library prep was done by 5' RACE. The reads were generated on an Illumina HiSeq 2500. A second PCR of roughly 6 to 11 cycles was run with a J-beta primer mix and a sample-barcoded 5' primer. TCRdb trimmed public reads at Q25 via fastp, called clones via MiXCR and kept in-frame beta chains. Every CDR3 protein is listed once, alongside the most common genes and DNA of its rows. For this sample there are about 290,000 distinct CDR3 sequences; less than 30% appear just once. The ten most abundant clones make up around 29% of the sample. Sequencing input: blood. All receptors come from a woman in her 70s in good health.

This clonotype was counted only a few times. In DNA form, the CDR3 reads TGTGCCATGGCGAGAGCGGGAGAAGATACGCAGTATTTT. It codes for CAMARAGEDTQYF. The genes are TRBV10-3 and TRBJ2-3; 8 nucleotides align to TRBD2. Per germline, CDR1 ENHRY and CDR2 SYGVKD. The CDR3 contains 13 residues. After removal of 9 bases from V and 5 bases from J, the junction contained 7 bases not matched to a gene.

The chain links TRBV20-1 to TRBJ2-2; 12 bases are shared with TRBD2. V was pared by 3 bases and J by 4 bases, with 9 bases of the junction left unmatched. Germline loops: CDR1 DFQATT, CDR2 SNEGSKA (reference sequence). The CDR3 has 17 amino acids. Here the CDR3 DNA reads TGCAGTGCTAGTTTGGCTAGCGGGAGGGCCCTCACCGGGGAGCTGTTTTTT. Translated, it gives CSASLASGRALTGELFF.

The chain uses TRBV12-3 or TRBV12-4 and TRBJ1-6, with D unclear. This CDR3 spans 15 amino acids. The germline V and J ends were trimmed by 7 bases and 7 bases, with 17 bases remaining between them. CDR3 sequence: CASTPRPGANSPLHF. The CDR3 DNA is TGTGCCAGCACCCCTCGCCCGGGAGCGAATTCACCCCTCCACTTT.

This clonotype was counted many times. The gene calls are TRBV28 and TRBJ2-7, with D tentatively TRBD1 (5 bases). The V gene's germline CDR1 is MDHEN and CDR2 SYDVKM. CDR3 length equals 18 residues. Trimming pared 3 bases from V and 3 bases from J, leaving 24 bases between. The CDR3 spells CASSLILDTNLANYEQYF. CDR3 coding DNA: TGTGCCAGCAGTTTGATCCTGGACACAAACCTCGCGAACTACGAGCAGTACTTC.

The table lists this clonotype with a few counts. V and J are TRBV18 and TRBJ2-3; 7 bases map to TRBD2. Trimming removed 6 bases from V and 5 bases from J; junction bases left unmatched: 5. Germline V gene lookup returns CDR1 KGHSH and CDR2 LQKENI. The CDR3 totals 13 residues. This CDR3 is CASSPQREDTQYF. CDR3 nucleotide sequence: TGTGCCAGCTCCCCTCAGCGGGAAGATACGCAGTATTTT.

The CDR3 loop reads CASSFPGTGSSEQFF. The CDR3, as DNA: TGTGCCAGCAGCTTCCCTGGGACAGGGTCGAGTGAGCAGTTCTTC. J is TRBJ2-7 and V is TRBV7-9; 9 bases line up with TRBD1. Judging by the DNA end, TRBJ2-1 fits better; the J call may be wrong. CDR3 length: 15 residues. Per germline, CDR1 SEHNR and CDR2 FQNEAQ (reference sequence).

The chain links TRBV6-6 to TRBJ1-4; D unclear. The CDR3 length is 14 residues. V was pared by 2 bases and J by 8 bases, with 12 bases between. Germline V CDR1 and CDR2: MNHNY, SVGAGI (reference sequence). This CDR3 is CASSYRRDNEKLFF. In DNA, the CDR3 is TGTGCCAGCAGTTACCGCCGAGACAACGAAAAACTGTTTTTT.

The CDR3 DNA reads as TGTGCCAGCAGTGAAGATTTGGGTCGGACAGATACGCAGTATTTT. This encodes CASSEDLGRTDTQYF. The rearrangement uses TRBV2 and TRBJ2-3; no firm D call. The germline CDR1 and CDR2 sequences are SNHLY and FYNNEI. This CDR3 comprises 15 residues. The V gene lost 1 base and the J gene lost 3 bases, with 11 bases spanning the gap.